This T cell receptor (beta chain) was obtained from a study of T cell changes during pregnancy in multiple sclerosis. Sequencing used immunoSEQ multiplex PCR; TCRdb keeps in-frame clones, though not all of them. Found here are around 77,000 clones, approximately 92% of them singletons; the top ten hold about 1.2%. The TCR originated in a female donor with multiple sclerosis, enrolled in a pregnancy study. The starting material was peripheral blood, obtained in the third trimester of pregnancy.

CDR3 region: CASSTEQGYSNQPQHF. CDR3 in DNA: TGTGCCAGTAGTACCGAACAGGGTTATAGCAATCAGCCCCAGCATTTT. The V call is TRBV19, the J call TRBJ1-5; tentatively, D is TRBD1 (6 bases). The length of the CDR3 is 16 residues. Germline V gene sequence: CDR1 LNHDA, CDR2 SQIVND (reference sequence). V lost 4 bases, J lost 0 bases, and 13 bases lay in between. Variable domain in full (rest from reference TRBV19 and TRBJ1-5): DGGITQSPKYLFRKEGQNVTLSCEQNLNHDAMYWYRQDPGQGLRLIYYSQIVNDFQKGDIAEGYSVSREKKESFPLTVTSAQKNPTAFYLCASSTEQGYSNQPQHFGDGTRLSIL.